The 6 T cell receptor beta chains in this list originate from one sample, sequenced in a study of vaccination effects on CD4 cells after COVID-19. Before any sequencing was done, the ViraFEST assay used viral peptide pools to expand antigen-specific CD4+ T cells. The culture ran for around 10 days before CD4+ T cells were isolated. Everyone in the study got two shots of either the BNT162b2 or mRNA-1273 vaccine. Some clones are missing from TCRdb's copy, which holds only in-frame ones; the method was immunoSEQ multiplex PCR. The data contain 75,000 or so clones, roughly 80% of them seen just once; the ten biggest clones take up under 1.2%. Their antigen targets remain unknown. The sample in question was CD4+ T cells from PBMCs cultured with HCoV-OC43 spike peptides, obtained after COVID-19 vaccination. Noted subset: HCoV-OC43 spike overlapping peptide pool stimulation. These receptors came from a human donor who received a COVID-19 vaccine.

V gene TRBV5-1 combines with J gene TRBJ1-4; D remains ambiguous. The CDR3 has 15 residues. Per the germline V gene, CDR1 is SGHRS and CDR2 is YFSETQ. Between the trimmed V and J ends, which lost 4 bases and 8 bases, there was a span of 18 bases. DNA of the CDR3: TGCGCCAGCAGCGAAGTCAATCCACAATGGGAAAAACTGTTTTTT. Encoded protein: CASSEVNPQWEKLFF.

This clone was detected only a few times. This chain connects TRBV7-2 to TRBJ1-6, with TRBD1 matching 9 bases. V trimming: 5 bases; J trimming: 4 bases; junction bases outside the gene matches: 6. In germline, CDR1 is SGHTA, CDR2 FQGNSA. This CDR3 spans 16 amino acids. CDR3 amino acids: CASSRGTGTYNSPLHF. The CDR3 DNA reads TGTGCCAGCAGCCGGGGGACAGGGACTTATAATTCACCCCTCCACTTT.

The chain has TRBV24-1 and TRBJ2-1, with 11 bases identical to TRBD1. With 4 bases clipped from V and 6 bases from J, the junction kept 4 bases outside the gene matches. The CDR3 is 15 residues long. Germline V gene lookup returns CDR1 KGHDR and CDR2 SFDVKD. The CDR3 coding sequence is TGTGCCACCAGTGACCGGGACAGGGGGGGCAATGAGCAGTTCTTC. Protein product: CATSDRDRGGNEQFF.

The CDR3: CASSPNAGQTYNSPLHF. The CDR3 DNA reads TGCGCCAGCAGCCCTAATGCCGGACAAACCTATAATTCACCCCTCCACTTT. The rearrangement uses TRBV5-1 and TRBJ1-6, with D possibly TRBD1 on 5 matching bases. The CDR3 is 17 residues long. V dropped 4 bases and J dropped 2 bases, with 16 bases sitting between them. CDR1 is SGHRS, CDR2 YFSETQ, per germline.

The chain carries TRBV7-3 and TRBJ2-2, with D possibly matching TRBD1 (6 bases). The germline V gene has CDR1 SGHTA and CDR2 FQGTGA. V shed 5 bases and J shed 0 bases, with 10 bases lying between them. The CDR3 extends over 15 amino acids. CDR3 residues: CASSPWTANTGELFF. CDR3 bases: TGTGCCAGCAGCCCCTGGACAGCGAACACCGGGGAGCTGTTTTTT.

V gene TRBV4-2 combines with J gene TRBJ1-2, with D uncertain. Looked up from germline, CDR1 is LGHNA and CDR2 is YNFKEQ. This CDR3 is 12 amino acids long. V shed 0 bases and J shed 2 bases, with 1 base lying between them. CDR3 in DNA: TGTGCCAGCAGCCAAGAAAACTATGGCTACACCTTC. This gives the protein CASSQENYGYTF.